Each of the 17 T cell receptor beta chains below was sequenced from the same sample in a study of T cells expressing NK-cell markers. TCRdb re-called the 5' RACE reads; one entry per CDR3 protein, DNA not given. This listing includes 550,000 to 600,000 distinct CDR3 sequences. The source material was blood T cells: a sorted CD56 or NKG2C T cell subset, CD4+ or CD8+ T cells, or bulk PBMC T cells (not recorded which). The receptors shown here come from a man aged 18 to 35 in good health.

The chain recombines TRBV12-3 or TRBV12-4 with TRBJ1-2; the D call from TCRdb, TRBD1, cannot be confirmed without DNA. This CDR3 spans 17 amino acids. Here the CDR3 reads CASSLRVGDTPRKGYTF.

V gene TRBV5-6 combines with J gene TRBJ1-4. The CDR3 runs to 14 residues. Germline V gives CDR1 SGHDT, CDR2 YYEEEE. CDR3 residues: CASSLQQTNEKLFF.

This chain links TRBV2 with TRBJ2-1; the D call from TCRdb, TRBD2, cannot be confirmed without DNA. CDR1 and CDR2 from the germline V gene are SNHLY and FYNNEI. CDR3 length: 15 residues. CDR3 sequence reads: CASPRAGGPVNEQFF.

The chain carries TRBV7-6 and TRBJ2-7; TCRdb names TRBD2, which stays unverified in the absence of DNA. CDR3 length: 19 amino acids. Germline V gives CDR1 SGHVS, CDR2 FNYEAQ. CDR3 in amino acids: CASSNPPGLAGATSYEQYF.

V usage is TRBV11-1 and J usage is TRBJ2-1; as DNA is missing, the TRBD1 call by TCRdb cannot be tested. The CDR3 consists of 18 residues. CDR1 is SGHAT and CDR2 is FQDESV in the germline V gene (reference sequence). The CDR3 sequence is CASSLEGRPSPSYNEQFF.

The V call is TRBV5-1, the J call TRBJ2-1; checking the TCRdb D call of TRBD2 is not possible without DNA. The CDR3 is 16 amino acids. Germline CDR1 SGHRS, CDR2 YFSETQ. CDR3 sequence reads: CASSLDPAGVGNEQFF. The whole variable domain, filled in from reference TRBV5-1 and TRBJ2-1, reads KAGVTQTPRYLIKTRGQQVTLSCSPISGHRSVSWYQQTPGQGLQFLFEYFSETQRNKGNFPGRFSGRQFSNSRSEMNVSTLELGDSALYLCASSLDPAGVGNEQFFGPGTRLTVL.

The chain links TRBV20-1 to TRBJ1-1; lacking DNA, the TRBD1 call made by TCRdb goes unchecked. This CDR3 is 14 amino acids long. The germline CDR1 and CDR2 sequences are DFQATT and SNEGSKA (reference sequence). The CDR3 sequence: CSALVRTGGDEAFF.

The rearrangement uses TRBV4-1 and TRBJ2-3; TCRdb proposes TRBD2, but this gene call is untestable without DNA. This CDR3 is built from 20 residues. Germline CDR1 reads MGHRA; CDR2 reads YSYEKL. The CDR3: CASSQLRPQGLIGAADTQYF.

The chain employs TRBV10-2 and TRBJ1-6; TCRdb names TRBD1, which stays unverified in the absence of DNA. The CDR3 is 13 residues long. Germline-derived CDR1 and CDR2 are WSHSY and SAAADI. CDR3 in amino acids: CASGTVDNSPLHF.

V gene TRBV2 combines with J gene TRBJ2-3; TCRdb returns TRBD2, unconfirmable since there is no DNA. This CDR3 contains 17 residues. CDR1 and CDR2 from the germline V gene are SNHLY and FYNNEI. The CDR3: CASSRTSGEWVTDTQYF.

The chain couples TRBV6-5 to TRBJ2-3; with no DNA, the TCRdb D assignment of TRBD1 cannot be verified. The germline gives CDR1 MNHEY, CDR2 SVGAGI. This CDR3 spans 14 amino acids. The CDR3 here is CASSSTYPGDTQYF.

This CDR3 is CSARDDRGGTSGANVLTF. This chain links TRBV20-1 with TRBJ2-6; the D call of TRBD1 rests on TCRdb alone, since no DNA is present to check it. CDR1 is DFQATT and CDR2 is SNEGSKA in the germline V gene (reference sequence). The CDR3 is made up of 18 amino acids.

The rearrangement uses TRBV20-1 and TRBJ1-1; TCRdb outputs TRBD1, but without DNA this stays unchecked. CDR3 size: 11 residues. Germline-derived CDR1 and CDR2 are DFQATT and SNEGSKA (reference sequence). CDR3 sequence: CSARVAGGAFF.

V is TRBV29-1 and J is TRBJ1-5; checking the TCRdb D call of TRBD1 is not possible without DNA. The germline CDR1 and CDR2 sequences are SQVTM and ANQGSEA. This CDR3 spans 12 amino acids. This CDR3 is CSAQGPNQPQHF. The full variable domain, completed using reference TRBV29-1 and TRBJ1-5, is SAVISQKPSRDICQRGTSLTIQCQVDSQVTMMFWYRQQPGQSLTLIATANQGSEATYESGFVIDKFPISRPNLTFSTLTVSNMSPEDSSIYLCSAQGPNQPQHFGDGTRLSIL.

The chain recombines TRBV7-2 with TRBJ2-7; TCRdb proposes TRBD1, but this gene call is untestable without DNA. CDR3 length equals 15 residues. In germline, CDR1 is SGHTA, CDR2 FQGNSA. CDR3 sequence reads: CASSWTGTLAATQYF.

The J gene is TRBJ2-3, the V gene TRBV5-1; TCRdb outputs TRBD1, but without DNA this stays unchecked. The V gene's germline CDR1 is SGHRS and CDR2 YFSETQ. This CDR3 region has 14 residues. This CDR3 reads CASRPRGDTDTQYF.

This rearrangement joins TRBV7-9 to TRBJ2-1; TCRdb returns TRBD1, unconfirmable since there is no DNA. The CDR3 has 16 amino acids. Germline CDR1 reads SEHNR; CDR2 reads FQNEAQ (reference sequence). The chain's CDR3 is CASSLLGQGMPNEQFF.